Given below is one T cell receptor (beta chain) in context. Germline loops: CDR1 SGHTA, CDR2 FQGNSA. The CDR3 contains 17 residues. V lost 5 bases to trimming and J lost 0 bases, with 14 bases between them. The authors' processing: Estimates of nucleated cell counts were drawn from the amplification of reference gene primers. The data were produced by immunoSEQ multiplex PCR, yet TCRdb's version contains in-frame clones alone and is incomplete. For V, J and clone size, that table is used; D and trimming come from the DNA. The top ten hold approximately 16% of the sample, which has about 200,000 clones, under 80% seen once. All enrollees were about 18 to 89 years old and from under 25 US areas. Clinical histories supplied by participants themselves formed the basis of cohort assignment. These data belong to a study of blood T cell repertoires in COVID-19. Study-level background: The cDNA or gDNA used as material had been derived from T cells, B-cell-depleted T cells, or PBMCs.

V and J are TRBV7-2 and TRBJ1-6; D remains ambiguous. Sequencing was carried out using PBMCs or T cells enriched from blood (not recorded which). The TCR comes from a woman aged 45-65 years with acute COVID-19. The CDR3 sequence: CASSPNAMSSYNSPLHF. The CDR3 nucleotides read TGTGCCAGCAGCCCTAACGCGATGAGCTCCTATAATTCACCCCTCCACTTT. Together with reference TRBV7-2 and TRBJ1-6, the CDR3 gives the full variable domain: GAGVSQSPSNKVTEKGKDVELRCDPISGHTALYWYRQSLGQGLEFLIYFQGNSAPDKSGLPSDRFSAERTGGSVSTLTIQRTQQEDSAVYLCASSPNAMSSYNSPLHFGNGTRLTVT.